This T cell receptor beta chain appears in the sequencing data of a study of CD8 T cells in ankylosing spondylitis. Overall study findings and caveats: What appeared characteristic of ankylosing spondylitis blood was a TCR beta motif of fewer than ten highly homologous variants.

5'-RACE, quantitative and with molecular barcodes, yielded the TCR beta libraries. Via MiXCR, TCRdb re-called the 5' RACE reads, giving one row per CDR3 protein. The table includes roughly 400,000 distinct CDR3 sequences, about a fifth detected once. Comments on this clonotype: Its antigen is currently unknown.

The length of the CDR3 is 16 residues. Trimming left V 8 bases short and J 1 base short, with 17 bases between. From germline, CDR1 is MGHRA and CDR2 YSYEKL. V usage is TRBV4-1 and J usage is TRBJ1-4, with D tentatively TRBD1 (6 bases). Sequencing was carried out using blood, either unsorted or a sorted T cell fraction (not recorded which). This clonotype originated in a male donor with ankylosing spondylitis. The CDR3 sequence: CASPRGGAVTNEKLFF. Here the CDR3 DNA reads TGCGCCAGCCCTCGGGGGGGGGCAGTAACTAATGAAAAACTGTTTTTT.